The 6 T cell receptor beta chains below come from one sample, sequenced in a study of blood T cell repertoires in COVID-19. TCRdb's table, derived via immunoSEQ multiplex PCR, lists solely in-frame clones and lacks some. The profile shows fewer than 350,000 clones, almost 90% of them singletons. The sample comprised PBMCs or T cells enriched from blood (not recorded which). The receptors derive from a woman aged 30 to 39 who had been exposed to COVID-19.

The count of this clone is one. The rearrangement uses TRBV9 and TRBJ2-2; 7 nucleotides align to TRBD2. The germline CDR1 and CDR2 sequences are SGDLS and YYNGEE. CDR3 size: 15 residues. J gave up 2 bases and V 4 bases, and 5 bases lay outside the gene matches. The CDR3 is CASSPGTTNTGELFF. The CDR3 DNA follows: TGTGCCAGCAGCCCCGGGACTACCAACACCGGGGAGCTGTTTTTT. The whole variable domain, remainder taken from reference TRBV9 and TRBJ2-2, is DSGVTQTPKHLITATGQRVTLRCSPRSGDLSVYWYQQSLDQGLQFLIQYYNGEERAKGNILERFSAQQFPDLHSELNLSSLELGDSALYFCASSPGTTNTGELFFGEGSRLTVL.

This rearrangement joins TRBV19 to TRBJ2-3; D is unresolved. V dropped 4 bases and J dropped 3 bases, with 11 bases sitting between them. CDR3 length equals 14 residues. Per germline, CDR1 LNHDA and CDR2 SQIVND (reference sequence). The CDR3 coding sequence is TGTGCCAGTAGTACTCGGGTCTCGACAGATACGCAGTATTTT. It is translated as CASSTRVSTDTQYF.

V usage is TRBV9 and J usage is TRBJ2-1; a possible D gene is TRBD1 (5 bases). The CDR3 has 15 residues. Between the trimmed V and J ends, which lost 0 bases and 4 bases, there was a span of 11 bases. Per germline, CDR1 SGDLS and CDR2 YYNGEE. CDR3 amino acids: CASSVAETEYNEQFF. The CDR3 DNA is TGTGCCAGCAGCGTAGCTGAGACAGAATACAATGAGCAGTTCTTC. The full variable domain, rest sourced from reference TRBV9 and TRBJ2-1, is DSGVTQTPKHLITATGQRVTLRCSPRSGDLSVYWYQQSLDQGLQFLIQYYNGEERAKGNILERFSAQQFPDLHSELNLSSLELGDSALYFCASSVAETEYNEQFFGPGTRLTVL.

This clone was picked up one time. The CDR3 sequence: CASSVGLGQGLDTQYF. CDR3 nucleotide sequence: TGTGCCAGCAGCGTAGGTCTGGGACAGGGATTGGATACGCAGTATTTT. The chain employs TRBV9 and TRBJ2-3; 9 nucleotides agree with TRBD1. This CDR3 is built from 16 residues. Germline CDR1 SGDLS, CDR2 YYNGEE. Trimming cost V 0 bases and J 6 bases; bases outside gene matches: 8.

As to this clone: Other DNA sequences in this sample translate to the same CDR3. This rearrangement joins TRBV5-1 to TRBJ2-3, with D possibly matching TRBD1 (6 bases). This CDR3 has 14 amino acids. Per germline, CDR1 SGHRS and CDR2 YFSETQ. Trimming left V 4 bases short and J 0 bases short, with 9 bases between. CDR3 region: CASSLDSSTDTQYF. Written as DNA, the CDR3 is TGCGCCAGCAGCCTGGACAGCAGCACAGATACGCAGTATTTT. The entire variable domain, with the rest obtained from reference TRBV5-1 and TRBJ2-3, is as follows: KAGVTQTPRYLIKTRGQQVTLSCSPISGHRSVSWYQQTPGQGLQFLFEYFSETQRNKGNFPGRFSGRQFSNSRSEMNVSTLELGDSALYLCASSLDSSTDTQYFGPGTRLTVL.

The chain is built from TRBV7-6 and TRBJ1-6; no reliable D call. The CDR3 consists of 15 residues. Between the trimmed V and J ends, which lost 0 bases and 7 bases, there was a span of 10 bases. The germline V gene has CDR1 SGHVS and CDR2 FNYEAQ. CDR3 in amino acids: CASSLAPRTNSPLHF. CDR3 in DNA: TGTGCCAGCAGCTTAGCGCCCAGAACCAATTCACCCCTCCACTTT. The full variable domain, its missing parts supplied by reference TRBV7-6 and TRBJ1-6, is GAGVSQSPRYKVTKRGQDVALRCDPISGHVSLYWYRQALGQGPEFLTYFNYEAQQDKSGLPNDRFSAERPEGSISTLTIQRTEQRDSAMYRCASSLAPRTNSPLHFGNGTRLTVT.